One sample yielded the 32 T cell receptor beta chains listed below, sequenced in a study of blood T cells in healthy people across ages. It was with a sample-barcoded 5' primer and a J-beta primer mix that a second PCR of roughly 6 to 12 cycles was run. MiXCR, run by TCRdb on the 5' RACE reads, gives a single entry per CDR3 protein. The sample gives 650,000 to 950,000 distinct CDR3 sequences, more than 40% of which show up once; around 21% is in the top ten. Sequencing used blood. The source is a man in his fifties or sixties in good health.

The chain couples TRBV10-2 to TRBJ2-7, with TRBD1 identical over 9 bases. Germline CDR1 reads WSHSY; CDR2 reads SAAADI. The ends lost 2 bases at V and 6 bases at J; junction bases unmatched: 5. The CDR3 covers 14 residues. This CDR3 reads CASSEQGDRAEQYF. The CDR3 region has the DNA TGCGCCAGCAGTGAGCAAGGGGACAGGGCCGAGCAGTACTTC.

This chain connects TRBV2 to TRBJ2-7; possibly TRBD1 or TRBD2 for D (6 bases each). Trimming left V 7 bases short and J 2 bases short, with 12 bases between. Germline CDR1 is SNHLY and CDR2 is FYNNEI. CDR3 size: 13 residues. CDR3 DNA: TGTGCCAGCATCCTAGGGGGGCCCTACGAGCAGTACTTC. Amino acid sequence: CASILGGPYEQYF.

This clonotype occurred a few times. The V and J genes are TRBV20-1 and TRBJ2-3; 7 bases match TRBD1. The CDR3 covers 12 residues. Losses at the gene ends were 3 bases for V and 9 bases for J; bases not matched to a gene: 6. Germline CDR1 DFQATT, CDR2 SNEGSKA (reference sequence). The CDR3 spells CSASEGASTQYF. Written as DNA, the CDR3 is TGCAGTGCTAGCGAGGGGGCTTCCACGCAGTATTTT.

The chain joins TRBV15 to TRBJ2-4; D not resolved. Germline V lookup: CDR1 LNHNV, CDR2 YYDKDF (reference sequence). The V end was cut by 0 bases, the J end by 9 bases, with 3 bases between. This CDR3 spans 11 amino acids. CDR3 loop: CATSREGIQYF. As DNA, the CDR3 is TGTGCCACCAGCAGAGAGGGCATTCAGTACTTC.

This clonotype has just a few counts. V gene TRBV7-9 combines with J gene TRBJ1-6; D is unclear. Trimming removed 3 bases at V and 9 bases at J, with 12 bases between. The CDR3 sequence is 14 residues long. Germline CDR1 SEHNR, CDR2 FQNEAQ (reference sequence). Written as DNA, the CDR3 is TGTGCCAGCAGCTTTGTAACGGTTGGTTCACCCCTCCACTTT. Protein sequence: CASSFVTVGSPLHF.

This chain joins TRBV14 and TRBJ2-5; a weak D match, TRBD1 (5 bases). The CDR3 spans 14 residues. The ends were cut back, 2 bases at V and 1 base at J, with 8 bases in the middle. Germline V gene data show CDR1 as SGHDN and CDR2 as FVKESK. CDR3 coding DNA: TGTGCCAGCAGCCAAACAGGCATCCAAGAGACCCAGTACTTC. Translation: CASSQTGIQETQYF. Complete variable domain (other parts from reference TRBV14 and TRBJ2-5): EAGVTQFPSHSVIEKGQTVTLRCDPISGHDNLYWYRRVMGKEIKFLLHFVKESKQDESGMPNNRFLAERTGGTYSTLKVQPAELEDSGVYFCASSQTGIQETQYFGPGTRLLVL.

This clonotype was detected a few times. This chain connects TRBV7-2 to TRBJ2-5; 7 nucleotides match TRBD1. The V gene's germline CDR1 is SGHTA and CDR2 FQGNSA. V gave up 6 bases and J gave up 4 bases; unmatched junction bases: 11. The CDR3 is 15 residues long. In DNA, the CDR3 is TGTGCCAGCAGAAAACCGGGACAGTCGATAGAGACCCAGTACTTC. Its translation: CASRKPGQSIETQYF.

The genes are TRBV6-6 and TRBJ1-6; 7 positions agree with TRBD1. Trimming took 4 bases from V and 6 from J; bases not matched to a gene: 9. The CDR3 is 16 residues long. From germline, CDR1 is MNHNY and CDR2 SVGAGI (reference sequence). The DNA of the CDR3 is TGTGCCAGCAGTTCTCCGGGACAGAGATGTAATTCACCCCTCCACTTT. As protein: CASSSPGQRCNSPLHF.

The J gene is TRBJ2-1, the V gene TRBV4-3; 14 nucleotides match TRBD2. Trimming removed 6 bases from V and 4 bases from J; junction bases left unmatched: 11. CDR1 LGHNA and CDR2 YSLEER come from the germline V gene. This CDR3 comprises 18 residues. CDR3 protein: CASSSRTSGGLNYNEQFF. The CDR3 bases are TGCGCCAGCAGTTCCCGGACTAGCGGGGGGTTAAATTACAATGAGCAGTTCTTC.

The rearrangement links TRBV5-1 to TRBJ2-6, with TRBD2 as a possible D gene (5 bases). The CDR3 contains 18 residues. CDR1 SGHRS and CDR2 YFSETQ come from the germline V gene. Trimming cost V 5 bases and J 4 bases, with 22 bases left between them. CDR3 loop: CASRSDRFRGRGANVLTF. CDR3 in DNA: TGCGCCAGCAGGTCGGACCGATTCAGAGGGCGAGGGGCCAACGTCCTGACTTTC.

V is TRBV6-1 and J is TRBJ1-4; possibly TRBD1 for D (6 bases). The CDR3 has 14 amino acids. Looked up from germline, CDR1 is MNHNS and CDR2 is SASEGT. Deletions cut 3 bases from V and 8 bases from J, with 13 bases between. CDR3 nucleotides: TGTGCCAGCAGTGAGGGGGGCAGTTGGGAAAAACTGTTTTTT. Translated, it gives CASSEGGSWEKLFF.

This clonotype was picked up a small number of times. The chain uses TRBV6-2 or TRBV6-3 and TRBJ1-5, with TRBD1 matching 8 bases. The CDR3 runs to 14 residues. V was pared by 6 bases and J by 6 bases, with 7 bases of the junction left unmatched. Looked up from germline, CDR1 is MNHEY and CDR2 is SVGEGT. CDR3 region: CASRRTGNGQPQHF. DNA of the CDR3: TGTGCCAGCAGGAGGACAGGGAACGGTCAGCCCCAGCATTTT.

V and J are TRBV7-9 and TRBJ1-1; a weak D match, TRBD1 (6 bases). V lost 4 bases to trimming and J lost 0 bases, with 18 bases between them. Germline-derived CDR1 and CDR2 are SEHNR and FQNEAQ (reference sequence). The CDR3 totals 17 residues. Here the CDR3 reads CASSSKWAGDMNTEAFF. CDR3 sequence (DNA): TGTGCCAGCAGCTCGAAATGGGCAGGGGACATGAACACTGAAGCTTTCTTT.

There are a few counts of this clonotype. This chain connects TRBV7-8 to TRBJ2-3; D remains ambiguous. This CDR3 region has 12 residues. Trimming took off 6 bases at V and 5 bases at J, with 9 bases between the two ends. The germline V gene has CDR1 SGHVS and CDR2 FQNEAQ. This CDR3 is CASRYVGDTQYF. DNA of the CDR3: TGTGCCAGCAGATACGTGGGAGATACGCAGTATTTT.

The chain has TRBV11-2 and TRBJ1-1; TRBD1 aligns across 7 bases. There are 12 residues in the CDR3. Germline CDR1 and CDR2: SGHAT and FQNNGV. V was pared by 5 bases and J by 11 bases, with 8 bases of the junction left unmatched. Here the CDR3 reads CASSTRQGAAFF. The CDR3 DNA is TGTGCCAGCAGCACCCGACAGGGAGCGGCTTTCTTT.

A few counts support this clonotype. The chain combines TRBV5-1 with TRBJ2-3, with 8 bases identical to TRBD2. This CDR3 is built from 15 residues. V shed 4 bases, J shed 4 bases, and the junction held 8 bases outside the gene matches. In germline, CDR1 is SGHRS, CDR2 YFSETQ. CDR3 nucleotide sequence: TGCGCCAGCAGCCCGGAAGGTAGCGGGGCAGATACGCAGTATTTT. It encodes CASSPEGSGADTQYF.

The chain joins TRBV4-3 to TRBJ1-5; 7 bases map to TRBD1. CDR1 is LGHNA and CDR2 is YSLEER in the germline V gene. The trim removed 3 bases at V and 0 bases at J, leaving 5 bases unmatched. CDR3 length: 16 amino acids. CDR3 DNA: TGCGCCAGCAGCCACAGGGGGATTAATAGCAATCAGCCCCAGCATTTT. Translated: CASSHRGINSNQPQHF.

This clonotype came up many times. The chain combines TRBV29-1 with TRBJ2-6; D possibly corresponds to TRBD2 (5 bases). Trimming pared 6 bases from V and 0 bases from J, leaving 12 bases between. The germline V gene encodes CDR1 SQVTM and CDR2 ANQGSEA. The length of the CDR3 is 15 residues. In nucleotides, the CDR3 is TGCAGCGTCAGACTTGGGAGCTCTGGGGCCAACGTCCTGACTTTC. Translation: CSVRLGSSGANVLTF.

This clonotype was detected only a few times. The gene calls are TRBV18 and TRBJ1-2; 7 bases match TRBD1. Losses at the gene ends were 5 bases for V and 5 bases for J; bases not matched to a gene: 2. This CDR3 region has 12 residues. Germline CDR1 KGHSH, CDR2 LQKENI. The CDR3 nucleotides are TGTGCCAGCTCAACGGGACAGTATGGCTACACCTTC. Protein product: CASSTGQYGYTF.

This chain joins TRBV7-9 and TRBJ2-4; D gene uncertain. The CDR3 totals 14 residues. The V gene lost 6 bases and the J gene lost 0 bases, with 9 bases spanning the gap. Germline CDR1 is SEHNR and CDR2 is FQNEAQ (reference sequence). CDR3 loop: CASSSTIAKNIQYF. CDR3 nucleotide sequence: TGTGCCAGCAGTTCGACCATAGCCAAAAACATTCAGTACTTC.

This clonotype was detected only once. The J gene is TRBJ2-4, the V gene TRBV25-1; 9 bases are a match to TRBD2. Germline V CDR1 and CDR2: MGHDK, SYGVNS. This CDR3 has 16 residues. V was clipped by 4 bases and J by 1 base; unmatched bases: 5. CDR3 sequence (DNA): TGTGCCAGCAGTGTGGCCAGCGGGGGGGCCAAAAACATTCAGTACTTC. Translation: CASSVASGGAKNIQYF.

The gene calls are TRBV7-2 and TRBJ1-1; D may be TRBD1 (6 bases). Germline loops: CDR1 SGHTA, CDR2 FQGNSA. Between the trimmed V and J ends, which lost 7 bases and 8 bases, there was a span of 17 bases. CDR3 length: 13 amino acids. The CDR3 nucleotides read TGTGCCAGCACCCGGGATCAGGGGACGGAAGCTTTCTTT. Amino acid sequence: CASTRDQGTEAFF.

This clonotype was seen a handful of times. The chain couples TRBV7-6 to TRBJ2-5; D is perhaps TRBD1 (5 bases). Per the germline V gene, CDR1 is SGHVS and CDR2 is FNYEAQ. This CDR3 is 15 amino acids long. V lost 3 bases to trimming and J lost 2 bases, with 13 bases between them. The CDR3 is CASSFRSYRQETQYF. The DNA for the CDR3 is TGTGCCAGCAGCTTTAGATCTTACAGGCAAGAGACCCAGTACTTC.

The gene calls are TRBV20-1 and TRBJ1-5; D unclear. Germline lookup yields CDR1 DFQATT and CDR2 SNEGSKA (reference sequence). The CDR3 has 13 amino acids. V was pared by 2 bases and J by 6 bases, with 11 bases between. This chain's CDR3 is CSARPGRGQPQHF. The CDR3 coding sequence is TGCAGTGCTAGACCCGGACGGGGTCAGCCCCAGCATTTT.

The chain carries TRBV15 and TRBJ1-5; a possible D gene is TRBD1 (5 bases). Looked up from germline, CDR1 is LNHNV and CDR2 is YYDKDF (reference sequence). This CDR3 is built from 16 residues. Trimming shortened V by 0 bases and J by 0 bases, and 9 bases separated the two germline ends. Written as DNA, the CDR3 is TGTGCCACCAGCAGAGATAGGGGTCTTAGCAATCAGCCCCAGCATTTT. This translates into CATSRDRGLSNQPQHF.

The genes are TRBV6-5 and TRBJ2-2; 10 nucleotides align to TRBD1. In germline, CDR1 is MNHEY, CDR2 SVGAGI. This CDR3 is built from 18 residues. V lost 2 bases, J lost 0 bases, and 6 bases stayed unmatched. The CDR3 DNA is TGTGCCAGCAGTTACCGGTTGGGGACAGGGGCGAACACCGGGGAGCTGTTTTTT. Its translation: CASSYRLGTGANTGELFF.

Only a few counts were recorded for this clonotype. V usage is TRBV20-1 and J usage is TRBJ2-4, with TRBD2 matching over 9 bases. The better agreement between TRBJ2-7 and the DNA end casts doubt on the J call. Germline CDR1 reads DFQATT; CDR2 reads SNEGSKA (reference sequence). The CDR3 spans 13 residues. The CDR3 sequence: CSARSGRGGEQYF. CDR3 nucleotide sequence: TGCAGTGCCCGCTCCGGGCGGGGGGGCGAGCAGTACTTC.

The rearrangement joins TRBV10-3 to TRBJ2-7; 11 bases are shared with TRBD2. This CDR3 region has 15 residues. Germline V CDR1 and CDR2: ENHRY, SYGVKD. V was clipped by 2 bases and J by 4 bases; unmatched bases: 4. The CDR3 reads CAISEGTSGTYEQYF. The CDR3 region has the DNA TGTGCCATCAGTGAGGGGACTAGCGGTACATACGAGCAGTACTTC.

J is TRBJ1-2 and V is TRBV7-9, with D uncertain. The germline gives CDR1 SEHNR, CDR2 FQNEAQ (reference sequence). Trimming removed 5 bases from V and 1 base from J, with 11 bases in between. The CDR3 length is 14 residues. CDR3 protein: CASSLKEVNYGYTF. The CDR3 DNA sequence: TGTGCCAGCAGCCTAAAAGAAGTTAACTATGGCTACACCTTC.

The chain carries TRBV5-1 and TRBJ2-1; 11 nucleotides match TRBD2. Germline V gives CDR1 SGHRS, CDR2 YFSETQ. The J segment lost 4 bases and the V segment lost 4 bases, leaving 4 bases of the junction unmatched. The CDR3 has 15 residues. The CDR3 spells CASSMTSGIYNEQFF. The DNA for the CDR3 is TGCGCCAGCAGCATGACTAGCGGGATTTACAATGAGCAGTTCTTC.

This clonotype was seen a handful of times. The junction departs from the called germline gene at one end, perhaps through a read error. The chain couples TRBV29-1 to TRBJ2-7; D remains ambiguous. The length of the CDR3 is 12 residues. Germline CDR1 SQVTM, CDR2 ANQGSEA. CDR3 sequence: CSVPPASCEQYF. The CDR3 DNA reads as TGCAGCGTCCCCCCGGCTTCCTGCGAGCAGTACTTC.

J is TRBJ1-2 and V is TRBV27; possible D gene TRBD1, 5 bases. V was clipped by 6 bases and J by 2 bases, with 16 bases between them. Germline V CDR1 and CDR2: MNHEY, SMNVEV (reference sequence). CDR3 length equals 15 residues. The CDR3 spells CASRTRTGGNYGYTF. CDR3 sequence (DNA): TGTGCCAGCAGAACCCGGACGGGGGGAAACTATGGCTACACCTTC.